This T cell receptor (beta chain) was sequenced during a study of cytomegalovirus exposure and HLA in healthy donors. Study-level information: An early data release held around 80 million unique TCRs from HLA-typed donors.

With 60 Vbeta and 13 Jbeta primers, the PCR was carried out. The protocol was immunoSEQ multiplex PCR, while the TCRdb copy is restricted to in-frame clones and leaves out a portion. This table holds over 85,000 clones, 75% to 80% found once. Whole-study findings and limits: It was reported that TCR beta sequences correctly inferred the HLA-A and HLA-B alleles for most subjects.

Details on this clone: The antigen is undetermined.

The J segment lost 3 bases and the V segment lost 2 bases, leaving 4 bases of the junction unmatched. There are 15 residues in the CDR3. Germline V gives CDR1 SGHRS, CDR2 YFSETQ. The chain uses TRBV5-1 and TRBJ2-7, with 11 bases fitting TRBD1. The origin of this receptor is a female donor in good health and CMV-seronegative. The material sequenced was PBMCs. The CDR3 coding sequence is TGCGCCAGCAGCTTTGAAGGGACAGGGGGCTACGAGCAGTACTTC. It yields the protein CASSFEGTGGYEQYF.